These 25 T cell receptor beta chains originate from one sample sequenced in a study of T-cell memory formation after mild COVID-19. TCRdb re-analysed the 5' RACE reads in MiXCR, keeping a single row per CDR3 protein. The table lists around 340,000 distinct CDR3 sequences, more than 20% of them singletons. Sequencing was carried out using PBMCs or a T cell subset sorted from them (not recorded which). Source of these receptors: an adult woman who had mild COVID-19 (a few samples of this study predate the infection). Cell type and time point are not known.

CDR3 amino acids: CASSYGRAYEQYF. CDR3 DNA: TGTGCCAGCAGTTACGGAAGAGCCTACGAGCAGTACTTC. The genes are TRBV6-6 and TRBJ2-7; D is ambiguous. This CDR3 has 13 residues. The V end lost 2 bases, the J end lost 2 bases, and 7 bases lay between the germline ends. Germline CDR1 MNHNY, CDR2 SVGAGI (reference sequence).

The CDR3 sequence is CASSLGVGRAKNIQYF. The CDR3 nucleotides are TGTGCCAGCAGCTTGGGGGTAGGGAGGGCCAAAAACATTCAGTACTTC. The rearrangement uses TRBV5-6 and TRBJ2-4; TRBD2 is a possible D gene (6 bases). The CDR3 spans 16 residues. Per the germline V gene, CDR1 is SGHDT and CDR2 is YYEEEE. V shed 0 bases and J shed 1 base, with 11 bases lying between them.

The CDR3 coding sequence is TGTGCCAGTCGAGGTATTGACTCCTATGGCTACACCTTC. Encoded protein: CASRGIDSYGYTF. The rearrangement joins TRBV6-5 to TRBJ1-2; D is uncertain. Germline values: CDR1 MNHEY, CDR2 SVGAGI. This CDR3 contains 13 residues. The V gene lost 9 bases and the J gene lost 4 bases, with 15 bases spanning the gap.

This clonotype turned up a few times. This chain joins TRBV12-3 or TRBV12-4 and TRBJ1-5, with a possible D match to TRBD1 (6 bases). V was clipped by 0 bases and J by 7 bases, with 13 bases between them. The CDR3 is made up of 15 amino acids. The CDR3 protein is CASSLAGGRRQPQHF. The CDR3 DNA reads TGTGCCAGCAGTTTAGCCGGGGGCAGGAGACAGCCCCAGCATTTT.

This clonotype showed up just a few times. The rearrangement uses TRBV2 and TRBJ2-5; possible D gene TRBD1, 6 bases. V was trimmed by 2 bases and J by 13 bases, leaving 14 bases between them. The CDR3 length is 12 residues. Per the germline V gene, CDR1 is SNHLY and CDR2 is FYNNEI. The CDR3 DNA reads as TGTGCCAGCAGTGAATCAGACAGGCTGCTGTACTTC. Translating it yields CASSESDRLLYF.

The rearrangement joins TRBV12-3 or TRBV12-4 to TRBJ2-7; D may be TRBD2 (6 bases). V was shortened by 0 bases and J by 4 bases, with 16 bases between the two germline ends. The CDR3 runs 16 residues. The CDR3 spells CASSLALGGVSYEQYF. The CDR3 DNA sequence: TGTGCCAGCAGTTTAGCGCTGGGGGGAGTATCGTACGAGCAGTACTTC.

At least ten counts were recorded for this clonotype. This chain uses TRBV5-1 with TRBJ2-7; no clear D gene. Trimming cost V 5 bases and J 2 bases, with 17 bases left between them. There are 15 residues in the CDR3. The germline V gene has CDR1 SGHRS and CDR2 YFSETQ. The CDR3: CASSSNPTLTYEQYF. DNA of the CDR3: TGCGCCAGCAGTTCGAATCCGACACTGACCTACGAGCAGTACTTC.

This clonotype turned up a few times. The chain recombines TRBV19 with TRBJ2-7; D assignment may be TRBD1 or TRBD2 (6 bases each). V lost 5 bases to trimming and J lost 0 bases, with 11 bases between them. The CDR3 covers 14 residues. Germline V gene data show CDR1 as LNHDA and CDR2 as SQIVND (reference sequence). CDR3 DNA sequence: TGTGCCAGTAGTCCCAGGGGACTCTCCTACGAGCAGTACTTC. Its protein is CASSPRGLSYEQYF.

This clonotype was seen once. The rearrangement joins TRBV5-1 to TRBJ2-3; 7 bases line up with TRBD1. The CDR3 has 14 amino acids. V shed 6 bases and J 2 bases; nucleotides not matched to a gene: 6. The V gene's germline CDR1 is SGHRS and CDR2 YFSETQ. The CDR3 is CASNRDRTTDTQYF. DNA for the CDR3: TGCGCCAGCAACCGGGACAGAACCACAGATACGCAGTATTTT.

In this sample, this clonotype turned up a few times. The chain is built from TRBV20-1 and TRBJ2-3; a possible D gene is TRBD2 (6 bases). CDR1 is DFQATT, CDR2 SNEGSKA, per germline (reference sequence). The V end was cut by 1 base, the J end by 0 bases, with 20 bases between. The CDR3 runs to 18 residues. In nucleotides, the CDR3 is TGCAGTGCTAGAGTTTCCGAGCGGGCTCGCCCTAGCACAGATACGCAGTATTTT. Translating it yields CSARVSERARPSTDTQYF.

The chain employs TRBV24-1 and TRBJ2-7; TRBD1 matches 12 bases. Unmatched junction bases numbered 8, after V lost 6 bases and J lost 9 bases. This CDR3 comprises 14 residues. Germline CDR1 is KGHDR and CDR2 is SFDVKD. The CDR3 is CATSRDRGLEGQYF. CDR3 sequence (DNA): TGTGCCACCAGTCGGGACAGGGGGCTAGAAGGGCAGTACTTC.

The rearrangement links TRBV20-1 to TRBJ2-1; D unclear. Germline CDR1 is DFQATT and CDR2 is SNEGSKA (reference sequence). There are 11 residues in the CDR3. V dropped 3 bases and J dropped 10 bases, with 10 bases sitting between them. The CDR3: CSASFPREQFF. The CDR3 bases are TGCAGTGCTAGCTTTCCTAGGGAGCAGTTCTTC.

This clonotype has a handful of counts. The chain employs TRBV6-5 and TRBJ1-2; 9 bases match TRBD1. After removal of 0 bases from V and 4 bases from J, the junction contained 0 bases not matched to a gene. The length of the CDR3 is 14 residues. Germline V CDR1 and CDR2: MNHEY, SVGAGI. As DNA, the CDR3 is TGTGCCAGCAGTTACTCGACAGGGGGCTATGGCTACACCTTC. Translating it yields CASSYSTGGYGYTF.

This clonotype was observed a few times. The chain has TRBV20-1 and TRBJ1-1; D is unclear. This CDR3 contains 15 residues. Trimming cost V 5 bases and J 0 bases, with 16 bases left between them. The V gene's germline CDR1 is DFQATT and CDR2 SNEGSKA (reference sequence). The DNA for the CDR3 is TGCAGTGCTGATGACCCATCAAGATTGAACACTGAAGCTTTCTTT. Translating it yields CSADDPSRLNTEAFF.

This clonotype was recorded a few times. V and J are TRBV5-6 and TRBJ2-5; D not certain. The CDR3 consists of 13 residues. From germline, CDR1 is SGHDT and CDR2 YYEEEE. The V gene lost 4 bases and the J gene lost 1 base, with 8 bases spanning the gap. CDR3 residues: CASSPRVQETQYF. The CDR3 DNA follows: TGTGCCAGCAGCCCGCGAGTCCAAGAGACCCAGTACTTC. Full variable domain (remainder filled in from reference TRBV5-6 and TRBJ2-5): DAGVTQSPTHLIKTRGQQVTLRCSPKSGHDTVSWYQQALGQGPQFIFQYYEEEERQRGNFPDRFSGHQFPNYSSELNVNALLLGDSALYLCASSPRVQETQYFGPGTRLLVL.

The V call is TRBV12-3 or TRBV12-4, the J call TRBJ2-2; TRBD1 matches 10 bases. This CDR3 is 15 amino acids long. J lost 3 bases, V lost 6 bases, and 4 bases had no gene match. CDR3 amino acids: CASSWDRGDTGELFF. The CDR3 bases are TGTGCCAGCAGCTGGGACAGGGGCGACACCGGGGAGCTGTTTTTT.

V gene TRBV30 combines with J gene TRBJ2-1; D is unresolved. CDR1 is GTSNPN, CDR2 SVGIG, per germline (reference sequence). Deletions cut 6 bases from V and 7 bases from J, with 1 base between. This CDR3 spans 8 amino acids. CDR3 sequence (DNA): TGTGCCTGTAATGAGCAGTTCTTC. It codes for CACNEQFF.

The chain links TRBV6-5 to TRBJ2-3; the D is unclear. Germline assignment: CDR1 MNHEY and CDR2 SVGAGI. The V end was cut by 2 bases, the J end by 4 bases, with 4 bases between. The CDR3 runs 12 residues. The CDR3 region has the DNA TGTGCCAGCAGTTACGGTCCAGATACGCAGTATTTT. Protein product: CASSYGPDTQYF.

The chain has TRBV7-6 and TRBJ2-7; D unclear. The CDR3 has 14 amino acids. Germline-derived CDR1 and CDR2 are SGHVS and FNYEAQ. V gave up 4 bases and J gave up 3 bases, with 13 bases separating them. This CDR3 is CASSSSLNSYEQYF. The CDR3 coding sequence is TGTGCCAGCAGCTCGAGCCTAAACAGCTACGAGCAGTACTTC.

The V and J genes are TRBV7-2 and TRBJ2-7, with 7 bases identical to TRBD2. CDR1 and CDR2 (germline): SGHTA, FQGNSA. V trimming: 3 bases; J trimming: 4 bases; junction bases outside the gene matches: 9. The CDR3 covers 15 residues. The CDR3 is CASSFGGRSVYEQYF. CDR3 sequence (DNA): TGTGCCAGCAGCTTCGGCGGGAGAAGCGTATACGAGCAGTACTTC.

This clonotype was observed a handful of times. The rearrangement uses TRBV7-8 and TRBJ2-3; D unresolved. Germline CDR1 SGHVS, CDR2 FQNEAQ. The CDR3 has 13 residues. Trimming pared 4 bases from V and 4 bases from J, leaving 9 bases between. The CDR3 DNA reads as TGTGCCAGCAGCTCCTTCTTGGCAGATACGCAGTATTTT. It yields the protein CASSSFLADTQYF.

The chain is built from TRBV5-4 and TRBJ1-2; 7 bases are a match to TRBD1. The CDR3 loop spans 12 amino acids. J lost 8 bases, V lost 4 bases, and 5 bases had no gene match. The germline gives CDR1 SGHNT, CDR2 YYREEE (reference sequence). The CDR3 DNA reads TGTGCCAGCAGCCTGACAGGGAACGGCTACACCTTC. This codes for CASSLTGNGYTF.

The rearrangement joins TRBV5-4 to TRBJ2-7; D may be TRBD1 (6 bases). The CDR3 totals 14 residues. The V gene's germline CDR1 is SGHNT and CDR2 YYREEE (reference sequence). The V and J ends lost 4 bases and 3 bases respectively, with 14 bases between them. CDR3 amino acids: CASSRRGSIYEQYF. The CDR3 bases are TGTGCCAGCAGCCGCAGGGGTTCAATCTACGAGCAGTACTTC.

The chain joins TRBV18 to TRBJ1-2; D gene uncertain. CDR1 and CDR2 from the germline V gene are KGHSH and LQKENI. This CDR3 has 18 amino acids. Trimming left V 1 base short and J 0 bases short, with 18 bases between. CDR3 amino acids: CASSPLGDLASTNYGYTF. CDR3 nucleotides: TGTGCCAGCTCACCACTCGGGGATTTGGCCTCAACTAACTATGGCTACACCTTC.

The chain carries TRBV7-9 and TRBJ2-3; TRBD2 agrees at 9 bases. The length of the CDR3 is 16 residues. Germline CDR1 reads SEHNR; CDR2 reads FQNEAQ (reference sequence). With 1 base clipped from V and 5 bases from J, the junction kept 7 bases outside the gene matches. Written as DNA, the CDR3 is TGTGCCAGCAGCTTAGTCCTAGCGGGGTTGGGAGATACGCAGTATTTT. Its translation is CASSLVLAGLGDTQYF.